Listed below are T cell receptor beta chains from one sample, sequenced in a study of T cell changes during pregnancy in multiple sclerosis. The repertoire was sequenced with immunoSEQ multiplex PCR; TCRdb's copy has only in-frame clones and lacks some. The data contain roughly 100,000 clones, around 94% of them singletons. This sample comprised peripheral blood, obtained after pregnancy. These receptors came from a female donor with multiple sclerosis, enrolled in a pregnancy study. Each CDR3 is given with its conserved first and last residue. D genes are given only for firm matches.

D	V	J	CDR3	DNA
TRBD1	TRBV9	TRBJ1-2	CASSVGQGASYGYTF	TGTGCCAGCAGCGTAGGGCAGGGGGCGAGCTATGGCTACACCTTC
TRBD2	TRBV5-4	TRBJ2-1	CASSPGTSGNNEQFF	TGTGCCAGCAGCCCCGGGACTAGCGGGAATAATGAGCAGTTCTTC
NA	TRBV29-1	TRBJ1-1	CSVEVAEGTEAFF	TGCAGCGTTGAGGTGGCAGAGGGTACTGAAGCTTTCTTT
TRBD2	TRBV9	TRBJ2-5	CASSGTGGAGTQYF	TGTGCCAGCAGCGGGACGGGGGGGGCGGGGACCCAGTACTTC
NA	TRBV6-1	TRBJ2-2	CASSEQNGANTGELFF	TGTGCCAGCAGTGAACAAAACGGAGCGAACACCGGGGAGCTGTTTTTT
NA	TRBV19	TRBJ1-2	CASNARPGSLPNYGYTF	TGTGCCAGTAACGCCCGACCAGGCAGCCTTCCTAACTATGGCTACACCTTC
NA	TRBV28	TRBJ2-4	CASRGQAKNIQYF	TGTGCCAGCAGGGGGCAGGCCAAAAACATTCAGTACTTC
TRBD1	TRBV5-8	TRBJ1-4	CASSMAGTGGEKLFF	TGTGCCAGCAGCATGGCCGGGACAGGGGGTGAAAAACTGTTTTTT
TRBD1	TRBV11-2	TRBJ1-1	CASSLDRRTGSASPEAFF	TGTGCCAGCAGCTTAGACCGACGGACAGGGAGTGCTTCCCCTGAAGCTTTCTTT
NA	TRBV7-9	TRBJ1-4	CASRDGGINEKLFF	TGTGCCAGCCGTGACGGGGGGATTAATGAAAAACTGTTTTTT
NA	TRBV19	TRBJ1-6	CASSFLQGANNSPLHF	TGTGCCAGTAGTTTCCTGCAGGGCGCGAATAATTCACCCCTCCACTTT